This passage covers 29 T cell receptor beta chains from one sample sequenced in a study of technical replicates of blood from a few donors. Generated by immunoSEQ multiplex PCR, the TCRdb table keeps only in-frame clones and is missing some. The data contain roughly 80,000 clones, 85% to 95% of them singletons. What was sequenced was T cells isolated from PBMCs. Source of these receptors: a human donor in good health.

The chain uses TRBV4-3 and TRBJ2-3, with D maybe TRBD1 (6 bases). Per germline, CDR1 LGHNA and CDR2 YSLEER. This CDR3 has 15 amino acids. The germline V and J ends were trimmed by 1 base and 5 bases, with 13 bases remaining between them. CDR3 nucleotides: TGCGCCAGCAGCCAAGGAACAGGGTGGGAAGATACGCAGTATTTT. This gives the protein CASSQGTGWEDTQYF.

This chain links TRBV19 with TRBJ1-5; TRBD1 aligns across 8 bases. The CDR3 has 17 residues. In germline, CDR1 is LNHDA, CDR2 SQIVND (reference sequence). V was clipped by 4 bases and J by 4 bases; unmatched bases: 12. The CDR3: CASSTRTGLARNQPQHF. In DNA form, the CDR3 reads TGTGCCAGTAGTACCCGGACAGGGCTGGCCCGGAATCAGCCCCAGCATTTT.

V usage is TRBV5-1 and J usage is TRBJ1-4; no reliable D call. Trimming removed 1 base from V and 0 bases from J, with 7 bases in between. From germline, CDR1 is SGHRS and CDR2 YFSETQ. The CDR3 spans 15 residues. In DNA form, the CDR3 reads TGCGCCAGCAGCTTGTACGGGACAACTAATGAAAAACTGTTTTTT. Encoded protein: CASSLYGTTNEKLFF.

The rearrangement links TRBV28 to TRBJ1-5; 7 nucleotides align to TRBD1. Germline CDR1 MDHEN, CDR2 SYDVKM. There are 14 residues in the CDR3. V lost 5 bases and J lost 6; bases outside the gene matches: 7. The CDR3 DNA follows: TGTGCCAGCAGTCCGACAGGGCTCGGTCAGCCCCAGCATTTT. Protein: CASSPTGLGQPQHF.

The J gene is TRBJ2-7, the V gene TRBV5-1, with 9 bases aligning to TRBD1. After removal of 7 bases from V and 4 bases from J, the junction contained 12 bases not matched to a gene. Germline lookup yields CDR1 SGHRS and CDR2 YFSETQ. The CDR3 runs 15 residues. The CDR3 DNA sequence: TGCGCCAGCCAACTCCGTTGGACAGGGGAGTACGAGCAGTACTTC. Translated, it gives CASQLRWTGEYEQYF. The whole variable domain, filled in from reference TRBV5-1 and TRBJ2-7, reads KAGVTQTPRYLIKTRGQQVTLSCSPISGHRSVSWYQQTPGQGLQFLFEYFSETQRNKGNFPGRFSGRQFSNSRSEMNVSTLELGDSALYLCASQLRWTGEYEQYFGPGTRLTVT.

The rearrangement uses TRBV19 and TRBJ1-1; possible D gene TRBD1, 6 bases. Germline CDR1 is LNHDA and CDR2 is SQIVND (reference sequence). The CDR3 has 13 residues. Deletions cut 5 bases from V and 4 bases from J, with 11 bases between. The CDR3 spells CASSANRATEAFF. CDR3 DNA sequence: TGTGCCAGTAGTGCTAACAGGGCCACTGAAGCTTTCTTT.

The chain employs TRBV29-1 and TRBJ2-6; D is perhaps TRBD2 (5 bases). The CDR3 is 15 residues long. Germline CDR1 and CDR2: SQVTM and ANQGSEA. Trimming stripped 6 bases from V and 1 base from J, with 13 bases between. The CDR3 bases are TGCAGCGTCCGAGAGGGAGAGTCTGGGGCCAACGTCCTGACTTTC. Its protein product is CSVREGESGANVLTF.

The chain is built from TRBV11-2 and TRBJ2-7; D may be TRBD2 (5 bases). The V gene lost 5 bases and the J gene lost 5 bases, with 19 bases spanning the gap. Germline V lookup: CDR1 SGHAT, CDR2 FQNNGV. This CDR3 region has 15 residues. The CDR3 nucleotides are TGTGCCAGCAGCCGAGAGGGCTTTGGGCCCCACGAGCAGTACTTC. This gives the protein CASSREGFGPHEQYF.

This chain uses TRBV28 with TRBJ2-5; TRBD2 is a possible D gene (7 bases). V was cut by 1 base and J by 5 bases, with 14 bases left in between. CDR1 and CDR2 (germline): MDHEN, SYDVKM. This CDR3 is built from 15 residues. The CDR3 protein is CASSLFTQGGETQYF. The CDR3 region has the DNA TGTGCCAGCAGTTTATTCACACAGGGAGGGGAGACCCAGTACTTC.

This chain connects TRBV6-6 to TRBJ2-7; the match to TRBD2 covers 13 bases. The ends lost 5 bases at V and 5 bases at J; junction bases unmatched: 9. The CDR3 extends over 16 amino acids. Germline V gene data show CDR1 as MNHNY and CDR2 as SVGAGI (reference sequence). The CDR3 bases are TGTGCCAGCAGTCGAGGACTAGCGGGAGTCATCCACGAGCAGTACTTC. This translates into CASSRGLAGVIHEQYF.

The rearrangement links TRBV11-2 to TRBJ2-7; a weak D match, TRBD1 (5 bases). V dropped 3 bases and J dropped 3 bases, with 12 bases sitting between them. This CDR3 is 14 amino acids long. Germline V gene sequence: CDR1 SGHAT, CDR2 FQNNGV. In DNA form, the CDR3 reads TGTGCCAGCAGCTTCTCAGACAGAAACTACGAGCAGTACTTC. Protein: CASSFSDRNYEQYF.

The chain has TRBV7-3 and TRBJ2-1, with 9 bases aligning to TRBD2. The germline gives CDR1 SGHTA, CDR2 FQGTGA. The V gene end was trimmed by 3 bases and the J gene end by 3 bases; junction bases not matched to a gene: 9. The CDR3 runs 17 residues. The CDR3 protein is CASSLGGTSGLYNEQFF. The CDR3 nucleotides are TGTGCCAGCAGCTTGGGCGGAACTAGCGGGCTCTACAATGAGCAGTTCTTC.

This clone showed up just once. The chain is built from TRBV30 and TRBJ2-3; 10 bases align to TRBD1. In germline, CDR1 is GTSNPN, CDR2 SVGIG (reference sequence). V lost 3 bases, J lost 6 bases, and 6 bases stayed unmatched. The CDR3 runs to 14 residues. This chain's CDR3 is CAWRGTGARDTQYF. In DNA, the CDR3 is TGTGCCTGGAGGGGGACAGGGGCGCGGGATACGCAGTATTTT.

This chain joins TRBV28 and TRBJ1-5; D unclear. This CDR3 spans 16 amino acids. Germline CDR1 MDHEN, CDR2 SYDVKM. V lost 2 bases and J 3 bases, leaving 14 bases between the germline ends. The CDR3 DNA is TGTGCCAGCAGTTTAGCGGAGGACCGTTTCAATCAGCCCCAGCATTTT. Encoded protein: CASSLAEDRFNQPQHF.

The J gene is TRBJ1-1, the V gene TRBV7-3, with TRBD1 identical over 12 bases. The CDR3 has 15 amino acids. V was pared by 1 base and J by 5 bases, with 2 bases of the junction left unmatched. The germline gives CDR1 SGHTA, CDR2 FQGTGA. The CDR3 coding sequence is TGTGCCAGCAGCTTAAAGGGACAGGGGGCGACTGAAGCTTTCTTT. Translated: CASSLKGQGATEAFF.

V gene TRBV27 combines with J gene TRBJ1-2, with D perhaps matching TRBD1 (5 bases). The V gene lost 5 bases and the J gene lost 0 bases, with 10 bases spanning the gap. The CDR3 length is 14 residues. Germline values: CDR1 MNHEY, CDR2 SMNVEV (reference sequence). The CDR3 protein is CASSTGRTNYGYTF. CDR3 DNA: TGTGCCAGCAGTACAGGAAGAACTAACTATGGCTACACCTTC.

The rearrangement links TRBV9 to TRBJ1-1; D may be TRBD1 (5 bases). The V gene's germline CDR1 is SGDLS and CDR2 YYNGEE. The CDR3 is 14 amino acids. Trimming pared 1 base from V and 5 bases from J, leaving 12 bases between. The CDR3 bases are TGTGCCAGCAGCGTAAGCGGGGGGGGGACTGAAGCTTTCTTT. Amino acid sequence: CASSVSGGGTEAFF.

This chain connects TRBV30 to TRBJ1-2, with D tentatively TRBD1 (5 bases). V lost 3 bases and J 10 bases, leaving 15 bases between the germline ends. This CDR3 region has 12 residues. In germline, CDR1 is GTSNPN, CDR2 SVGIG (reference sequence). The CDR3 reads CAWRDNTRAYTF. The CDR3 DNA follows: TGTGCCTGGAGGGACAACACCCGGGCCTACACCTTC. The full variable domain, completed using reference TRBV30 and TRBJ1-2, is SQTIHQWPATLVQPVGSPLSLECTVEGTSNPNLYWYRQAAGRGLQLLFYSVGIGQISSEVPQNLSASRPQDRQFILSSKKLLLSDSGFYLCAWRDNTRAYTFGSGTRLTVV.

The V and J genes are TRBV6-5 and TRBJ1-2; D not certain. Germline V gene sequence: CDR1 MNHEY, CDR2 SVGAGI. The CDR3 has 12 amino acids. V dropped 4 bases and J dropped 8 bases, with 11 bases sitting between them. The CDR3 region is CASSSPGGGYTF. The CDR3 region has the DNA TGTGCCAGCAGTTCCCCTGGCGGGGGCTACACCTTC.

This rearrangement joins TRBV5-6 to TRBJ1-1; tentatively, D is TRBD1 (6 bases). Germline values: CDR1 SGHDT, CDR2 YYEEEE. The length of the CDR3 is 13 residues. Trimming took 2 bases from V and 4 from J, leaving 9 bases between them. The CDR3 DNA follows: TGTGCCAGCAGCTTAGGGGGTCTCACTGAAGCTTTCTTT. Its translation is CASSLGGLTEAFF. Together with reference TRBV5-6 and TRBJ1-1, the CDR3 gives the full variable domain: DAGVTQSPTHLIKTRGQQVTLRCSPKSGHDTVSWYQQALGQGPQFIFQYYEEEERQRGNFPDRFSGHQFPNYSSELNVNALLLGDSALYLCASSLGGLTEAFFGQGTRLTVV.

This clone was counted a single time. This sequence joins TRBV5-1 and TRBJ1-1; 9 bases line up with TRBD1. The CDR3 is made up of 15 amino acids. V shed 0 bases, J shed 4 bases, and the junction held 4 bases outside the gene matches. Per germline, CDR1 SGHRS and CDR2 YFSETQ. The CDR3: CASSLARQGGTEAFF. The CDR3 coding sequence is TGCGCCAGCAGCTTGGCAAGACAGGGGGGCACTGAAGCTTTCTTT.

The chain recombines TRBV21-1 with TRBJ2-7; TRBD2, the table's D call, was not compared with the DNA. TRBV21-1 is noted as a pseudogene. The CDR3 covers 12 residues. This CDR3 is CASREGTYEQYF. CDR3 DNA sequence: TGTGCCAGCAGGGAGGGGACCTACGAGCAGTACTTC.

The chain recombines TRBV27 with TRBJ2-1; maybe TRBD2 (6 bases). The germline V gene has CDR1 MNHEY and CDR2 SMNVEV (reference sequence). The CDR3 is 14 residues long. V was cut by 5 bases and J by 4 bases, with 12 bases left in between. The chain's CDR3 is CASSVGTLYNEQFF. The DNA for the CDR3 is TGTGCCAGCAGTGTCGGGACTCTATACAATGAGCAGTTCTTC.

V usage is TRBV19 and J usage is TRBJ1-2; TRBD1 aligns across 8 bases. The junction had 9 bases not matched to a gene; V was cut back by 5 bases and J by 4 bases. Germline V gene lookup returns CDR1 LNHDA and CDR2 SQIVND (reference sequence). The CDR3 spans 15 residues. The CDR3 nucleotides are TGTGCCAGTAGTCCCCGGACAGGGCTAAGCTATGGCTACACCTTC. Its translation: CASSPRTGLSYGYTF.

This chain joins TRBV30 and TRBJ1-2; tentatively, D is TRBD1 (6 bases). Germline CDR1 GTSNPN, CDR2 SVGIG (reference sequence). This CDR3 contains 14 residues. V lost 2 bases and J 2 bases, leaving 12 bases between the germline ends. The CDR3 DNA reads as TGTGCCTGGAGTCCTACCACAGGGAACTATGGCTACACCTTC. Encoded protein: CAWSPTTGNYGYTF.

The V call is TRBV5-6, the J call TRBJ2-1; weak D call: TRBD2 (6 bases). This CDR3 has 13 amino acids. V lost 1 base to trimming and J lost 8 bases, with 10 bases between them. The germline V gene encodes CDR1 SGHDT and CDR2 YYEEEE. CDR3 bases: TGTGCCAGCAGCTTGCCAGCGGGCCATGAGCAGTTCTTC. Translated, it gives CASSLPAGHEQFF.

The chain combines TRBV13 with TRBJ2-7; possible D gene TRBD2, 6 bases. The length of the CDR3 is 13 residues. Germline CDR1 PRHDT, CDR2 FYEKMQ (reference sequence). The germline V and J ends were trimmed by 5 bases and 3 bases, with 11 bases remaining between them. For the CDR3, the DNA is TGTGCCAGCAGCCTTGGGACTTTCTACGAGCAGTACTTC. It specifies CASSLGTFYEQYF.

This rearrangement joins TRBV28 to TRBJ2-2; 10 bases match TRBD1. Germline CDR1 and CDR2: MDHEN and SYDVKM. After removal of 6 bases from V and 3 bases from J, the junction contained 10 bases not matched to a gene. The CDR3 length is 17 residues. Here the CDR3 reads CASRDYPGQGHTGELFF. The CDR3 DNA is TGTGCCAGCAGGGATTACCCGGGACAGGGGCACACCGGGGAGCTGTTTTTT. Full variable domain (outside the CDR3, taken from reference TRBV28 and TRBJ2-2): DVKVTQSSRYLVKRTGEKVFLECVQDMDHENMFWYRQDPGLGLRLIYFSYDVKMKEKGDIPEGYSVSREKKERFSLILESASTNQTSMYLCASRDYPGQGHTGELFFGEGSRLTVL.

DNA of the CDR3: TGTGCCAGCAGTTTATCAAGCCCCCCCCCGAGGGAGCAGTACTTC. Translation: CASSLSSPPPREQYF. The rearrangement uses TRBV27 and TRBJ2-7; no reliable D call. Germline-derived CDR1 and CDR2 are MNHEY and SMNVEV (reference sequence). The CDR3 loop spans 15 amino acids. The V end was cut by 0 bases, the J end by 7 bases, with 16 bases between.